These 14 T cell receptor beta chains came from one sample sequenced in a study of blood T cell repertoires in COVID-19. Repertoires were generated with immunoSEQ multiplex PCR, while TCRdb's copy carries only in-frame clones and drops some. The sample lists approximately 34,000 clones; around nine tenths were seen once. Sequenced material: peripheral blood. The origin of the receptors is a human donor in a cohort sampled during active COVID-19.

This sequence joins TRBV6-2 or TRBV6-3 and TRBJ2-5; 9 bases map to TRBD2. The CDR3 runs to 15 residues. The trim removed 4 bases at V and 4 bases at J, leaving 7 bases unmatched. From germline, CDR1 is MNHEY and CDR2 SVGEGT. The CDR3 region is CASSSGRGGRETQYF. The CDR3 DNA reads TGTGCCAGCAGTTCCGGGCGGGGGGGTCGAGAGACCCAGTACTTC.

The chain combines TRBV28 with TRBJ2-2; 8 nucleotides align to TRBD2. Germline CDR1 is MDHEN and CDR2 is SYDVKM. The CDR3 is 17 residues long. Unmatched junction bases numbered 8, after V lost 3 bases and J lost 2 bases. CDR3 sequence reads: CASSFGVAGLNTGELFF. The CDR3, as DNA: TGTGCCAGCAGTTTTGGGGTAGCGGGACTTAACACCGGGGAGCTGTTTTTT.

The CDR3: CSVARGGDKNIQYF. The CDR3 nucleotides are TGCAGCGTCGCCCGGGGGGGCGACAAAAACATTCAGTACTTC. The chain couples TRBV29-1 to TRBJ2-4, with 8 positions matching TRBD2. The germline gives CDR1 SQVTM, CDR2 ANQGSEA. V lost 6 bases and J lost 3; bases outside the gene matches: 7. The CDR3 covers 14 residues.

The chain employs TRBV28 and TRBJ1-4; no clear D gene. The V end lost 2 bases, the J end lost 4 bases, and 8 bases lay between the germline ends. In germline, CDR1 is MDHEN, CDR2 SYDVKM. CDR3 length equals 14 residues. CDR3: CASSLVGLNEKLFF. CDR3 bases: TGTGCCAGCAGTTTAGTTGGACTTAATGAAAAACTGTTTTTT.

Here the CDR3 DNA reads TGTGCCAGCAGCCAGGGGGGCAGGGGGCGCAGCACCGGGGAGCTGTTTTTT. The encoded protein is CASSQGGRGRSTGELFF. This chain uses TRBV7-2 with TRBJ2-2; TRBD1 matches 8 bases. CDR1 SGHTA and CDR2 FQGNSA come from the germline V gene. With 5 bases clipped from V and 4 bases from J, the junction kept 12 bases outside the gene matches. The CDR3 contains 17 residues.

V and J are TRBV11-3 and TRBJ2-2, with 7 bases lining up with TRBD2. After removal of 3 bases from V and 8 bases from J, the junction contained 3 bases not matched to a gene. There are 13 residues in the CDR3. Germline V gene data show CDR1 as SGHNT and CDR2 as YENEEA. The CDR3 region is CASSFQGGGELFF. The CDR3 bases are TGTGCCAGCAGCTTCCAGGGAGGGGGGGAGCTGTTTTTT.

The chain combines TRBV4-1 with TRBJ2-1; 8 bases match TRBD2. The CDR3 covers 16 residues. Germline-derived CDR1 and CDR2 are MGHRA and YSYEKL. With V trimmed by 0 bases and J by 10 bases, 11 bases remained unmatched. The CDR3 protein is CASSQDGRAGVGEQFF. Here the CDR3 DNA reads TGCGCCAGCAGCCAAGACGGTCGAGCGGGAGTAGGGGAGCAGTTCTTC.

This rearrangement joins TRBV28 to TRBJ2-3, with 7 bases matching TRBD1. CDR3 size: 12 residues. V shed 5 bases and J 5 bases; nucleotides not matched to a gene: 1. The germline V gene encodes CDR1 MDHEN and CDR2 SYDVKM. This chain's CDR3 is CASSGDRDTQYF. CDR3 coding DNA: TGTGCCAGCAGTGGGGACAGAGATACGCAGTATTTT.

This clone has more than one count but fewer than ten. The chain uses TRBV18 and TRBJ2-7; possibly TRBD2 for D (6 bases). The CDR3 sequence is 15 residues long. Between the trimmed V and J ends, which lost 1 base and 7 bases, there was a span of 17 bases. Germline-derived CDR1 and CDR2 are KGHSH and LQKENI. The CDR3 DNA follows: TGTGCCAGCTCACCACGGCAGGGAGGCGAGAGGGAGCAGTACTTC. It is translated as CASSPRQGGEREQYF. Full variable domain (outside the CDR3, taken from reference TRBV18 and TRBJ2-7): NAGVMQNPRHLVRRRGQEARLRCSPMKGHSHVYWYRQLPEEGLKFMVYLQKENIIDESGMPKERFSAEFPKEGPSILRIQQVVRGDSAAYFCASSPRQGGEREQYFGPGTRLTVT.

This chain uses TRBV18 with TRBJ2-3, with 7 bases fitting TRBD2. Germline assignment: CDR1 KGHSH and CDR2 LQKENI. This CDR3 contains 16 residues. The junction had 4 bases not matched to a gene; V was cut back by 1 base and J by 0 bases. Here the CDR3 reads CASSPRGGTSTDTQYF. CDR3 DNA sequence: TGTGCCAGCTCACCACGGGGGGGGACTAGCACAGATACGCAGTATTTT.

The rearrangement uses TRBV5-1 and TRBJ1-2, with D possibly being TRBD1 (6 bases). V lost 0 bases and J 8 bases, leaving 8 bases between the germline ends. This CDR3 comprises 12 residues. The germline gives CDR1 SGHRS, CDR2 YFSETQ. The CDR3 coding sequence is TGCGCCAGCAGCTTGGACAGGGACGGCTACACCTTC. It codes for CASSLDRDGYTF. Complete variable domain (other parts from reference TRBV5-1 and TRBJ1-2): KAGVTQTPRYLIKTRGQQVTLSCSPISGHRSVSWYQQTPGQGLQFLFEYFSETQRNKGNFPGRFSGRQFSNSRSEMNVSTLELGDSALYLCASSLDRDGYTFGSGTRLTVV.

The genes are TRBV7-3 and TRBJ2-3; 11 positions match TRBD2. With V trimmed by 3 bases and J by 4 bases, 3 bases remained unmatched. The CDR3 sequence is 15 residues long. CDR1 is SGHTA, CDR2 FQGTGA, per germline. The CDR3 here is CASSLTSGMADTQYF. The CDR3 bases are TGTGCCAGCAGCTTGACTAGCGGGATGGCAGATACGCAGTATTTT. Together with reference TRBV7-3 and TRBJ2-3, the CDR3 gives the full variable domain: GAGVSQTPSNKVTEKGKYVELRCDPISGHTALYWYRQSLGQGPEFLIYFQGTGAADDSGLPNDRFFAVRPEGSVSTLKIQRTERGDSAVYLCASSLTSGMADTQYFGPGTRLTVL.

The chain links TRBV7-8 to TRBJ2-1; D gene uncertain. CDR1 SGHVS and CDR2 FQNEAQ come from the germline V gene. This CDR3 is built from 14 residues. Deletions cut 5 bases from V and 6 bases from J, with 14 bases between. This CDR3 is CASSPEVGPNEQFF. DNA of the CDR3: TGTGCCAGCAGCCCCGAGGTTGGCCCCAATGAGCAGTTCTTC.

The J gene is TRBJ2-1, the V gene TRBV5-1; 7 nucleotides line up with TRBD1. Germline V CDR1 and CDR2: SGHRS, YFSETQ. V gave up 5 bases and J gave up 4 bases; unmatched junction bases: 12. The CDR3 loop spans 16 amino acids. The CDR3 DNA sequence: TGCGCCAGCAGTCGAGGGACAGATGGATTTTACAATGAGCAGTTCTTC. Its protein product is CASSRGTDGFYNEQFF.